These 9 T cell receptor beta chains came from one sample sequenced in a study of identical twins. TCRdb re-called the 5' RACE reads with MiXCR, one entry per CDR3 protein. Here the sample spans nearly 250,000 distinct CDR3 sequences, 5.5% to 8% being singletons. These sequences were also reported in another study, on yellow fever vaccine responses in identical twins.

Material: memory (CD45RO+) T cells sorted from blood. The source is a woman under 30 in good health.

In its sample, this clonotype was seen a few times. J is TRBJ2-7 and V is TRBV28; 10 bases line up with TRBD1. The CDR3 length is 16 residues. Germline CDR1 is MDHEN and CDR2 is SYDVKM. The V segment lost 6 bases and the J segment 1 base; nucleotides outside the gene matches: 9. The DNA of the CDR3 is TGTGCCAGCAGACCTACCCCGGGACAGGGGTCCTACGAGCAGTACGTC. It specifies CASRPTPGQGSYEQYV.

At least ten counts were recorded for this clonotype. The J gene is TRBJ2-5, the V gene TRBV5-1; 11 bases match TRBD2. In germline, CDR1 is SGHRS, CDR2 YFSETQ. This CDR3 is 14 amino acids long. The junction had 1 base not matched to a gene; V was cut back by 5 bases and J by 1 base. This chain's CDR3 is CASRLAGGQETQYF. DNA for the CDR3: TGCGCCAGCAGGCTAGCGGGAGGCCAAGAGACCCAGTACTTC.

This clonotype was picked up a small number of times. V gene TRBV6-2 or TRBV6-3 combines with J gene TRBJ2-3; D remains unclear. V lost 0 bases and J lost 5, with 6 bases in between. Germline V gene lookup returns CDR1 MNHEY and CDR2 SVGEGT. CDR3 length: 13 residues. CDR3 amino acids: CASSYSDRDTQYF. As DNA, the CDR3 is TGTGCCAGCAGTTACTCTGATAGAGATACGCAGTATTTT.

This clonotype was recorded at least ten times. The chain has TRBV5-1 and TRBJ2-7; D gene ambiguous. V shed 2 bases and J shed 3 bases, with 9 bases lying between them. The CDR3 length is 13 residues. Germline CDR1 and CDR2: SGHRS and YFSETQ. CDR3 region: CASSLSPNYEQYF. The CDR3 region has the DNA TGCGCCAGCAGCTTAAGTCCTAACTACGAGCAGTACTTC.

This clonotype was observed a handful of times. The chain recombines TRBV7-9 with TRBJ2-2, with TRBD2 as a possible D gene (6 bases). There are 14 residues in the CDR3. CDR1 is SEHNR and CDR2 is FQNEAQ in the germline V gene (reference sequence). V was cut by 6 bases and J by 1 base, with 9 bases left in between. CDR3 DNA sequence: TGTGCCAGCAGAGGTAGCGGGAACACCGGGGAGCTGTTTTTT. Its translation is CASRGSGNTGELFF.

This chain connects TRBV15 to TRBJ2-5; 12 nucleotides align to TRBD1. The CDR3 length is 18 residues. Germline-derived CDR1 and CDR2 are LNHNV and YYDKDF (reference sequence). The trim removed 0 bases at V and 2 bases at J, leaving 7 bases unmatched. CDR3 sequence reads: CATSRDLPGQGAQETQYF. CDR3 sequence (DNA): TGTGCCACCAGCAGAGATCTACCGGGACAGGGGGCTCAAGAGACCCAGTACTTC.

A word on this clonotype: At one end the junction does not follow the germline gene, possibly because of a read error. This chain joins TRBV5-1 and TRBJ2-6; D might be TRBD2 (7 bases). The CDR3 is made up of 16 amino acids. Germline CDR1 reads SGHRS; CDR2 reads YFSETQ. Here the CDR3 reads CASIGGPSSGANVLTF. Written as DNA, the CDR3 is TGCGCGAGCATCGGGGGGCCTAGCTCTGGGGCCAACGTCCTGACTTTC.

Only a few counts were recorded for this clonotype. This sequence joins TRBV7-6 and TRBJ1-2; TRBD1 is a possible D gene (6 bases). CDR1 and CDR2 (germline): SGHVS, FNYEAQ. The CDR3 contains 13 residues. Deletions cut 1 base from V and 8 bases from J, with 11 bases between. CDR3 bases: TGTGCCAGCAGCTTAGGGGGGCTAGAGGGCTACACCTTC. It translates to CASSLGGLEGYTF.

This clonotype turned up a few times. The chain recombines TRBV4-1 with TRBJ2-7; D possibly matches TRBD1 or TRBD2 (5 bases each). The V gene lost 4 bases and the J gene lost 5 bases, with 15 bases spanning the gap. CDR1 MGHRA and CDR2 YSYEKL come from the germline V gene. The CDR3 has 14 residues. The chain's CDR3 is CASSRGDRNNEQYF. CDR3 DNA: TGCGCCAGCAGCCGAGGGGACCGAAACAACGAGCAGTACTTC.